This T cell receptor (beta chain) was retrieved from a study of blood T cell repertoires in COVID-19. Study overall: Whether acute or convalescent, the COVID-19 samples came from the United States, Italy and Spain.

Germline CDR1 and CDR2: MNHEY and SVGAGI. This CDR3 is built from 14 residues. The V and J ends lost 7 bases and 9 bases, in that order; junction bases with no gene match: 10. Authors' processing steps: For nucleated cells, counts were estimated from reference gene primer amplification. Sequenced by immunoSEQ multiplex PCR; TCRdb stores in-frame clones only, minus some. That table gives V, J and clone size, and the DNA gave D and trimming. The sample has about 170,000 clones, around 82% seen once. This sequence joins TRBV6-5 and TRBJ2-4; 9 bases line up with TRBD2. The source is a man between 60 and 70 years old who had recovered from COVID-19. The specimen was peripheral blood. CDR3 nucleotide sequence: TGTGCCAGCAAAACCGGGACTAGCAACGGCATTCAGTACTTC. Translation gives CASKTGTSNGIQYF.